A single sample is the source of the 13 T cell receptor beta chains below, sequenced in a study of blood T cell repertoires in COVID-19. The table came from immunoSEQ multiplex PCR; TCRdb's copy has only in-frame clones and leaves some out. The sample records a few hundred thousand clones, about 85% being singletons. Sequenced sample: peripheral blood. These receptors were collected from a man between 18 and 29 years old with active or convalescent COVID-19.

The sample holds a few counts of this clone. The chain is built from TRBV2 and TRBJ1-1; 11 bases line up with TRBD1. The CDR3 is made up of 14 amino acids. The V segment lost 4 bases and the J segment 6 bases; nucleotides outside the gene matches: 4. Germline V CDR1 and CDR2: SNHLY, FYNNEI. The CDR3 protein is CASSAGTGGAEAFF. As DNA, the CDR3 is TGTGCCAGCAGTGCCGGGACAGGGGGAGCTGAAGCTTTCTTT.

V is TRBV11-2 and J is TRBJ2-3; D is ambiguous. Germline CDR1 and CDR2: SGHAT and FQNNGV. This CDR3 has 12 residues. V was shortened by 5 bases and J by 6 bases, with 9 bases between the two germline ends. Written as DNA, the CDR3 is TGTGCCAGCAGCCCACCGGAGGATACGCAGTATTTT. Protein sequence: CASSPPEDTQYF.

This clone was seen once. The chain has TRBV5-4 and TRBJ2-3; 8 nucleotides line up with TRBD1. Germline V gives CDR1 SGHNT, CDR2 YYREEE (reference sequence). J was trimmed by 2 bases and V by 0 bases; bases with no gene match: 2. The CDR3 runs to 15 residues. This CDR3 is CASSLGQGFTDTQYF. The CDR3 nucleotides are TGTGCCAGCAGCTTGGGACAGGGGTTCACAGATACGCAGTATTTT.

The V gene is TRBV19, the J gene TRBJ1-1, with D uncertain. CDR1 is LNHDA and CDR2 is SQIVND in the germline V gene (reference sequence). V lost 1 base to trimming and J lost 6 bases, with 9 bases between them. The CDR3 has 13 amino acids. The CDR3 DNA reads TGTGCCAGTAGTATAGTTGGGCCAGCTGAAGCTTTCTTT. This encodes CASSIVGPAEAFF.

This rearrangement joins TRBV6-6 to TRBJ2-7, with unresolved D. CDR3 length equals 13 residues. V was cut by 0 bases and J by 3 bases, with 6 bases left in between. Per the germline V gene, CDR1 is MNHNY and CDR2 is SVGAGI (reference sequence). The DNA for the CDR3 is TGTGCCAGCAGTTACTCAATCGTCTACGAGCAGTACTTC. The encoded protein is CASSYSIVYEQYF.

The V and J genes are TRBV19 and TRBJ2-3, with 7 positions matching TRBD2. Trimming at V came to 3 bases and at J to 4 bases, leaving 7 bases not matched to a gene. This CDR3 contains 15 residues. Looked up from germline, CDR1 is LNHDA and CDR2 is SQIVND (reference sequence). CDR3 bases: TGTGCCAGTAGTATGGGCGGGAGTGGAGCAGATACGCAGTATTTT. Encoded protein: CASSMGGSGADTQYF. The variable domain in full, completed from reference TRBV19 and TRBJ2-3, reads DGGITQSPKYLFRKEGQNVTLSCEQNLNHDAMYWYRQDPGQGLRLIYYSQIVNDFQKGDIAEGYSVSREKKESFPLTVTSAQKNPTAFYLCASSMGGSGADTQYFGPGTRLTVL.

The chain couples TRBV27 to TRBJ1-2; TRBD1 matches 7 bases. Germline CDR1 and CDR2: MNHEY and SMNVEV (reference sequence). This CDR3 has 14 residues. Trimming at V came to 9 bases and at J to 7 bases, leaving 14 bases not matched to a gene. This CDR3 is CASTSKGGLGGYTF. The CDR3 bases are TGTGCCAGTACCAGTAAAGGGGGCCTCGGTGGCTACACCTTC.

This clone has a handful of counts. The CDR3 region is CASSLEGGGFREQYF. CDR3 coding DNA: TGTGCCAGCAGCTTGGAAGGCGGAGGCTTTCGGGAGCAGTACTTC. This chain links TRBV5-4 with TRBJ2-7; D may be TRBD2 (5 bases). CDR3 size: 15 residues. Trimming removed 0 bases at V and 7 bases at J, with 17 bases between. Germline V CDR1 and CDR2: SGHNT, YYREEE (reference sequence).

The chain employs TRBV7-2 and TRBJ1-2; TRBD1 agrees at 12 bases. Germline V gene data show CDR1 as SGHTA and CDR2 as FQGNSA. Germline trimming cut 3 bases from V and 5 bases from J; bases unmatched to any gene: 7. CDR3 length equals 16 residues. The CDR3 loop reads CASSFGTGGAEYGYTF. The CDR3, as DNA: TGTGCCAGCAGCTTCGGGACAGGGGGCGCGGAGTATGGCTACACCTTC. The full variable domain, with the rest looked up from reference TRBV7-2 and TRBJ1-2, is GAGVSQSPSNKVTEKGKDVELRCDPISGHTALYWYRQSLGQGLEFLIYFQGNSAPDKSGLPSDRFSAERTGGSVSTLTIQRTQQEDSAVYLCASSFGTGGAEYGYTFGSGTRLTVV.

The J gene is TRBJ2-3, the V gene TRBV20-1; weak D call: TRBD2 (5 bases). CDR1 and CDR2 from the germline V gene are DFQATT and SNEGSKA (reference sequence). CDR3 length: 13 residues. V lost 3 bases, J lost 4 bases, and 11 bases lay in between. This chain's CDR3 is CSASSGFADTQYF. The CDR3, as DNA: TGCAGTGCTAGTTCGGGGTTCGCAGATACGCAGTATTTT.

This clone was recorded once. The chain has TRBV6-5 and TRBJ2-5; D possibly corresponds to TRBD2 (6 bases). Germline assignment: CDR1 MNHEY and CDR2 SVGAGI. V was clipped by 4 bases and J by 4 bases, with 10 bases between them. This CDR3 is 13 amino acids long. CDR3 sequence reads: CASSSGLGETQYF. For the CDR3, the DNA is TGTGCCAGCAGTTCGGGACTGGGAGAGACCCAGTACTTC.

This clone was observed a few times. The V call is TRBV9, the J call TRBJ2-7, with a possible D match to TRBD2 (5 bases). In germline, CDR1 is SGDLS, CDR2 YYNGEE. V lost 3 bases, J lost 3 bases, and 10 bases lay in between. The CDR3 spans 13 residues. The DNA for the CDR3 is TGTGCCAGCAGCGCGAGGGTAGGCTACGAGCAGTACTTC. Translated: CASSARVGYEQYF.

The chain uses TRBV4-2 and TRBJ1-1; D call uncertain. The V gene lost 1 base and the J gene lost 3 bases, with 6 bases spanning the gap. Germline lookup yields CDR1 LGHNA and CDR2 YNFKEQ. The CDR3 covers 13 residues. The CDR3 nucleotides are TGTGCCAGCAGCCAAGCTTCGGACACTGAAGCTTTCTTT. This sequence encodes CASSQASDTEAFF.